Below, 5 T cell receptor beta chains from the same sample are listed, as sequenced in a study of shared clonotypes between healthy human individuals. Data came from immunoSEQ multiplex PCR; TCRdb stores just in-frame clones and leaves some out. The table has about 2.3 million clones, just over 90% seen once. Source material: naive CD4+ T cells from PBMCs. Specified subset: CD45RA+ positively selected. Receptors were obtained from a man between 18 and 29 years old in good health. Some clones in this sample may be carry-over from other donors' samples.

The chain links TRBV9 to TRBJ2-1; 10 nucleotides align to TRBD2. Looked up from germline, CDR1 is SGDLS and CDR2 is YYNGEE. Trimming removed 1 base from V and 2 bases from J; junction bases left unmatched: 3. The CDR3 loop spans 16 amino acids. CDR3 region: CASSVRTSGAYNEQFF. For the CDR3, the DNA is TGTGCCAGCAGCGTAAGGACTAGCGGTGCCTACAATGAGCAGTTCTTC.

The chain carries TRBV6-1 and TRBJ1-5, with 7 bases fitting TRBD1. J gave up 0 bases and V 6 bases, and 5 bases lay outside the gene matches. This CDR3 has 15 amino acids. Germline assignment: CDR1 MNHNS and CDR2 SASEGT. The CDR3 spells CASRGTDYSNQPQHF. CDR3 coding DNA: TGTGCCAGCAGGGGGACAGACTATAGCAATCAGCCCCAGCATTTT.

This chain joins TRBV7-9 and TRBJ2-3; D may correspond to TRBD1 or TRBD2 (6 bases each). CDR1 SEHNR and CDR2 FQNEAQ come from the germline V gene (reference sequence). V was cut by 1 base and J by 3 bases, with 14 bases left in between. CDR3 length equals 16 residues. In nucleotides, the CDR3 is TGTGCCAGCAGCTTAGTCGGTGGGGGGCGAACAGATACGCAGTATTTT. Translated, it gives CASSLVGGGRTDTQYF.

The rearrangement joins TRBV7-8 to TRBJ2-3; perhaps TRBD2 as D (6 bases). The V gene's germline CDR1 is SGHVS and CDR2 FQNEAQ. The CDR3 is 16 residues long. V lost 0 bases and J lost 2, with 12 bases in between. The CDR3 region is CASSLASGGTTDTQYF. CDR3 sequence (DNA): TGTGCCAGCAGCTTAGCTAGCGGAGGCACCACAGATACGCAGTATTTT. The whole variable domain, filled in from reference TRBV7-8 and TRBJ2-3, reads GAGVSQSPRYKVAKRGQDVALRCDPISGHVSLFWYQQALGQGPEFLTYFQNEAQLDKSGLPSDRFFAERPEGSVSTLKIQRTQQEDSAVYLCASSLASGGTTDTQYFGPGTRLTVL.

The chain combines TRBV27 with TRBJ2-2, with D tentatively TRBD2 (6 bases). Trimming took 1 base from V and 3 from J, leaving 12 bases between them. This CDR3 has 16 amino acids. Germline V lookup: CDR1 MNHEY, CDR2 SMNVEV (reference sequence). The CDR3 DNA reads TGTGCCAGCAGTTTATACCCAGGGAGGTACACCGGGGAGCTGTTTTTT. It specifies CASSLYPGRYTGELFF.